Listed here are 11 T cell receptor beta chains from one sample, sequenced in a study of OX40 agonist ivuxolimab in advanced cancers. Clones were read by immunoSEQ multiplex PCR, and TCRdb kept only the in-frame ones, dropping some. The table shows over 55,000 clones, with 91% occurring only once. Specimen: CD4+ or CD8+ T cells sorted from blood, collected in a trial of the OX40 agonist ivuxolimab. The receptors stem from an adult with an advanced solid tumor such as melanoma, head and neck, liver or kidney cancer.

The chain has TRBV5-1 and TRBJ1-6; a weak D match, TRBD1 (5 bases). The CDR3 sequence is 15 residues long. Germline V gene data show CDR1 as SGHRS and CDR2 as YFSETQ. Between the trimmed V and J ends, which lost 0 bases and 10 bases, there was a span of 14 bases. This CDR3 is CASSLAAGLGSPLHF. Here the CDR3 DNA reads TGCGCCAGCAGCTTGGCCGCAGGGTTAGGATCACCCCTCCACTTT. The full variable domain, in which reference TRBV5-1 and TRBJ1-6 provide the parts outside the CDR3, is KAGVTQTPRYLIKTRGQQVTLSCSPISGHRSVSWYQQTPGQGLQFLFEYFSETQRNKGNFPGRFSGRQFSNSRSEMNVSTLELGDSALYLCASSLAAGLGSPLHFGNGTRLTVT.

This chain links TRBV6-5 with TRBJ1-1; D unresolved. With 7 bases removed from V and 1 base from J, the gap between germline ends came to 13 bases. Germline CDR1 MNHEY, CDR2 SVGAGI. This CDR3 has 14 residues. The DNA of the CDR3 is TGTGCCAGCAACCCACGGGCGACGAACACTGAAGCTTTCTTT. It codes for CASNPRATNTEAFF.

This clone was detected only a few times. V and J are TRBV5-4 and TRBJ1-2, with no clear D. Between the trimmed V and J ends, which lost 0 bases and 4 bases, there was a span of 13 bases. From germline, CDR1 is SGHNT and CDR2 YYREEE (reference sequence). The CDR3 is 15 residues long. CDR3 sequence reads: CASSLDGGSTYGYTF. Written as DNA, the CDR3 is TGTGCCAGCAGCTTGGACGGCGGATCGACCTATGGCTACACCTTC. Full variable domain (outside the CDR3, taken from reference TRBV5-4 and TRBJ1-2): ETGVTQSPTHLIKTRGQQVTLRCSSQSGHNTVSWYQQALGQGPQFIFQYYREEENGRGNFPPRFSGLQFPNYSSELNVNALELDDSALYLCASSLDGGSTYGYTFGSGTRLTVV.

V gene TRBV4-2 combines with J gene TRBJ2-2, with 11 nucleotides matching TRBD2. The germline V gene encodes CDR1 LGHNA and CDR2 YNFKEQ. V shed 1 base and J 3 bases; nucleotides not matched to a gene: 10. This CDR3 is built from 19 residues. Written as DNA, the CDR3 is TGTGCCAGCAGCCAAGCGTCCCCTAGCGGGGGGAGGTACACCGGGGAGCTGTTTTTT. Translating gives CASSQASPSGGRYTGELFF.

The rearrangement uses TRBV5-1 and TRBJ1-4; D uncertain. CDR1 and CDR2 (germline): SGHRS, YFSETQ. The CDR3 contains 13 residues. Between the trimmed V and J ends, which lost 3 bases and 5 bases, there was a span of 8 bases. For the CDR3, the DNA is TGCGCCAGCAGCTACGGGGTCAATGAAAAACTGTTTTTT. This gives the protein CASSYGVNEKLFF. Based on the CDR3 plus reference TRBV5-1 and TRBJ1-4, the full variable domain is KAGVTQTPRYLIKTRGQQVTLSCSPISGHRSVSWYQQTPGQGLQFLFEYFSETQRNKGNFPGRFSGRQFSNSRSEMNVSTLELGDSALYLCASSYGVNEKLFFGSGTQLSVL.

This rearrangement joins TRBV7-8 to TRBJ2-3, with D uncertain. Germline V gene lookup returns CDR1 SGHVS and CDR2 FQNEAQ. The length of the CDR3 is 12 residues. V gave up 3 bases and J gave up 6 bases, with 7 bases separating them. The CDR3 sequence is CASSLGLDTQYF. The CDR3 DNA is TGTGCCAGCAGCTTGGGCTTGGATACGCAGTATTTT.

The chain recombines TRBV27 with TRBJ2-3; 7 positions agree with TRBD1. Germline V gene lookup returns CDR1 MNHEY and CDR2 SMNVEV (reference sequence). V trimming: 3 bases; J trimming: 4 bases; junction bases outside the gene matches: 7. This CDR3 spans 15 amino acids. Written as DNA, the CDR3 is TGTGCCAGCAGTTTTGACGGGCAGGGGGCAGATACGCAGTATTTT. Residues: CASSFDGQGADTQYF.

The rearrangement links TRBV7-9 to TRBJ1-5; D perhaps matches TRBD1 (6 bases). The V end was cut by 2 bases, the J end by 0 bases, with 14 bases between. The CDR3 is 17 amino acids. Germline-derived CDR1 and CDR2 are SEHNR and FQNEAQ (reference sequence). CDR3 coding DNA: TGTGCCAGCAGCTTACCCGGGACACTTTATAGCAATCAGCCCCAGCATTTT. Its translation is CASSLPGTLYSNQPQHF.

The V call is TRBV7-7, the J call TRBJ2-1; a weak D match, TRBD2 (5 bases). Germline V gene sequence: CDR1 SSHAT, CDR2 FNYEAQ (reference sequence). Trimming left V 5 bases short and J 1 base short, with 12 bases between. This CDR3 comprises 15 residues. The CDR3 coding sequence is TGTGCCAGCAGCCGATTAAGCGGATCCTACAATGAGCAGTTCTTC. Residues: CASSRLSGSYNEQFF.

V gene TRBV28 combines with J gene TRBJ1-1; D uncertain. Germline V gene lookup returns CDR1 MDHEN and CDR2 SYDVKM. V was shortened by 5 bases and J by 11 bases, with 15 bases between the two germline ends. The CDR3 length is 12 residues. CDR3 nucleotides: TGTGCCAGCAGTCCAGGTATACAGAACGCTTTCTTT. It yields the protein CASSPGIQNAFF.

The chain uses TRBV19 and TRBJ1-5; unclear D gene. V was pared by 3 bases and J by 7 bases, with 19 bases between. Germline V gene data show CDR1 as LNHDA and CDR2 as SQIVND (reference sequence). The length of the CDR3 is 16 residues. DNA of the CDR3: TGTGCCAGTAGTATGATATCAGGTGGGGAAGTGCAGCCCCAGCATTTT. Translation gives CASSMISGGEVQPQHF.